This TCR beta chain was sequenced for a study of control samples from healthy donors and cancer patients. TCRdb keeps only in-frame clones here, not all; method: immunoSEQ multiplex PCR. The sample yields around 130,000 clones, around nine tenths seen once. Trimming took 6 bases from V and 1 from J, leaving 12 bases between them. The CDR3 loop spans 15 amino acids. Per the germline V gene, CDR1 is MNHEY and CDR2 is SMNVEV (reference sequence). Sequenced material: blood. The rearrangement joins TRBV27 to TRBJ2-2; no firm D call. The TCR originated in a man under 40 in good health. The CDR3 DNA is TGTGCCAGCAGCGGCGGACGGATGAACACCGGGGAGCTGTTTTTT. Translating it yields CASSGGRMNTGELFF.